This T cell receptor (beta chain) is from a study of patients and donors after allogeneic stem cell transplantation. MiXCR was run by TCRdb on the RT-PCR reads, yielding one entry per CDR3 protein. The sample lists 920,000 or so distinct CDR3 sequences, about a sixth occurring once. From germline, CDR1 is SGHTA and CDR2 FQGNSA. The CDR3 contains 16 residues. Trimming cost V 4 bases and J 3 bases; bases outside gene matches: 10. This clonotype was sampled from a human donor who was either an allogeneic HSCT recipient or a stem cell or donor lymphocyte infusion donor (not recorded which). It is not recorded whose cells these are; they may come from a transplant donor. The specimen sequenced was blood, either unsorted or a sorted T cell fraction (not recorded which). This chain connects TRBV7-2 to TRBJ2-3; 7 bases fit TRBD2. CDR3 bases: TGTGCCAGCAGCTCCACTTTGGCGGGGGTAACAGATACGCAGTATTTT. Amino acid sequence: CASSSTLAGVTDTQYF.